This TCR beta chain derives from a study of T-cell reconstitution after alpha-beta-depleted transplantation in children. Germline lookup yields CDR1 LGHNA and CDR2 YNFKEQ. Trimming pared 4 bases from V and 0 bases from J, leaving 16 bases between. CDR3 length: 17 amino acids. General study points: Alpha-beta T cells present about two months after transplant were reported to originate from several hundred expanded graft clones. From surviving recipient T cells and thymic progenitors came the high day-60 TCRbeta diversity observed in some patients. From newly produced T cells came most of the T-cell counts and diversity one year after transplant.

This clonotype was observed at least ten times. Antigen unknown. Preparation of the TCRbeta library used unique molecular identifiers. In TCRdb, the PCR reads were re-called with MiXCR into one record per CDR3 protein. The table includes about 250,000 distinct CDR3 sequences, about 24% detected once. The chain uses TRBV4-2 and TRBJ2-1, with a possible D match to TRBD2 (6 bases). Sequencing was performed on PBMCs, mostly from graft donor cells, taken 360 days after TCRalphabeta/CD19-depleted stem cell transplant. The receptor comes from a female patient aged 2 to 10 who had a stem cell transplant for congenital amegakaryocytic thrombocytopenia, so the T cells may come from the graft donor. Here the CDR3 DNA reads TGTGCCAGCAGCCCCCAAATCGGGAGAGACTCCTACAATGAGCAGTTCTTC. Translating gives CASSPQIGRDSYNEQFF.